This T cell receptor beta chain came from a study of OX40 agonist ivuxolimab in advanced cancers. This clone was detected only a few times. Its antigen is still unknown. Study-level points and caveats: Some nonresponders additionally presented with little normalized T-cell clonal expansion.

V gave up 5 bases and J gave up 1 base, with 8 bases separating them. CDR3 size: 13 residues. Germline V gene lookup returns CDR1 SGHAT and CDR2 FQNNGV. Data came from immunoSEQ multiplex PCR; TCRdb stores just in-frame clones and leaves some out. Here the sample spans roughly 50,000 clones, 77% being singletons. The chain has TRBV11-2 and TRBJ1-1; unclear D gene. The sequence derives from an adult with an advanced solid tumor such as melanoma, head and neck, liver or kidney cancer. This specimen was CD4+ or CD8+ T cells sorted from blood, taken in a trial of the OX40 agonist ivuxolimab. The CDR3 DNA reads TGTGCCAGCAGCCCCGTCGCGAACACTGAAGCTTTCTTT. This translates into CASSPVANTEAFF.